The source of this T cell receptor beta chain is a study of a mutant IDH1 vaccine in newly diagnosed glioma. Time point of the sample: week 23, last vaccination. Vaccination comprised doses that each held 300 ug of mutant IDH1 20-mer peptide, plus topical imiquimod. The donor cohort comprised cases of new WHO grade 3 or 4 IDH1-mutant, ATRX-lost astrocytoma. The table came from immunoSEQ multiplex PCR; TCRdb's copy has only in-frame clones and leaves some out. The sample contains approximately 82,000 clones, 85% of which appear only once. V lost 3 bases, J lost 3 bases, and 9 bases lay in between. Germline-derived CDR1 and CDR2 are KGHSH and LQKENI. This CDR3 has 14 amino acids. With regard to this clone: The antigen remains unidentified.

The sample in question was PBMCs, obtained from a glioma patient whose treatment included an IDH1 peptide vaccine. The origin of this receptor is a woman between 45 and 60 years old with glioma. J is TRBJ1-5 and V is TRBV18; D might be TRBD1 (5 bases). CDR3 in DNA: TGTGCCAGCTCACCTACGGACAACAATCAGCCCCAGCATTTT. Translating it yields CASSPTDNNQPQHF.